The T cell receptor beta chain under discussion was sequenced for a study of blood T cell repertoires in COVID-19. About the study: Researchers got acute and convalescent COVID-19 samples from the United States, Italy and Spain. Sources were T cells, B-cell-depleted T cells, or PBMCs; the material itself was cDNA or gDNA.

TCRdb's copy holds only in-frame clones and misses some; the assay was immunoSEQ multiplex PCR. The repertoire holds under 13,000 clones, with 70% to 90% as singletons. The CDR3 is made up of 16 amino acids. Germline V gene data show CDR1 as KGHSH and CDR2 as LQKENI. V lost 3 bases and J lost 7; bases outside the gene matches: 12. The chain employs TRBV18 and TRBJ2-1; 7 positions match TRBD1. The receptor comes from a man aged 25 to 40 with active or convalescent COVID-19. Material for sequencing was peripheral blood. The CDR3 coding sequence is TGTGCCAGCTCACCCCCGAACAGGGGAAGCGGTAATGAGCAGTTCTTC. This translates into CASSPPNRGSGNEQFF.